This TCR beta chain came from a study of T cell changes during pregnancy in multiple sclerosis (dated by TCRdb to 2018 to 2020). At the level of the whole study: Changes in the T cell repertoire over the course of pregnancy were examined in this study in women with multiple sclerosis.

This clone has a single count. Its antigen is not yet known. Qualities for individual bases were not recorded, and no much larger clone is one base off. The germline V gene (reference sequence) supplies CDR1 MNHEY and CDR2 SMNVEV. The CDR3 contains 18 residues, cysteine and phenylalanine counted. The only DNA kept is the CDR3, 54 bases in frame from the first base. V gives up 3 bases and J gives up 4 bases, and the segment between their germline ends measures 19 bases. The library was produced with the immunoSEQ multiplex PCR assay. What TCRdb holds here is the immuneACCESS table cut down to in-frame rearrangements. Part of the clones is not present; checked against another copy, under half of the missing clones reflect an unresolved V gene, and the others are unexplained. The sample table records tens of thousands of clones; around 89% of these occur just once. The ten largest clones represent 5.9% of the sample.

The TCR comes from a female donor in good health, enrolled as a control in a pregnancy study. The specimen comprised CD8+ T cells from peripheral blood mononuclear cells, sampled after pregnancy. The chain links TRBV27 with TRBJ2-6, with the D gene not confidently named. The bases read TGTGCCAGCAGTTTTTCGAGTCTACTCGCTACCGGGGCCAACGTCCTGACTTTC. It specifies CASSFSSLLATGANVLTF.